This TCR beta chain was observed in a study of OX40 agonist ivuxolimab in advanced cancers. Notes on the research overall: Ivuxolimab, which targeted the costimulatory receptor OX40 (CD134), was an agonistic, fully human IgG2 monoclonal antibody. Among the roughly 52 dose-escalation patients, some 19 had hepatocellular carcinoma, roughly 15 melanoma, 9 renal cell carcinoma and 9 head and neck cancer. Intravenous ivuxolimab was administered to patients every 2 weeks at six dose levels: 0.01, 0.1, 0.3, 1.5, 3 and 10 mg/kg. In the dose-escalation cohort, 70% to 85% of patients were male, and the mean age was roughly 56 years with a range of 23 to 79. Partial responses were achieved by three dose-escalation patients, of whom one had hepatocellular carcinoma and two had cutaneous melanoma. The point of sequencing TCRbeta in the periphery was to test whether ivuxolimab changed TCR sequence diversity and drove clonal T-cell expansion. Patients were allowed to have had prior anti-PD-1, anti-PD-L1 or anti-CTLA-4 therapy, and 40% to 45% of the dose-escalation patients had previously received checkpoint inhibitors. The paper describes the monotherapy dose-escalation part (N of about 47 patients) of the phase I trial of ivuxolimab. Beyond this particular receptor, the publication reports: Low levels of normalized T-cell clonal expansion were also shown by some nonresponding patients. On average, CD8+ T cells showed more expanded clones than CD4+ T cells after ivuxolimab. The antigen specificity of the clonally expanded peripheral T cells was not determined. At doses of 0.1 to 3.0 mg/kg, clonal expansion of both CD4+ and CD8+ T cells in blood was seen between baseline and week 6. Partial responders in the 0.1-3.0 mg/kg groups had among the lowest normalized peripheral clonal expansion, especially among CD8+ T cells.

This clone was observed a few times. Its recognized antigen is unknown. Compared with germline, one end of the junction differs, possibly owing to a read error. Patients with autoimmune disease history or receiving systemic immunosuppression were excluded from the trial. Peripheral blood for TCR sequencing was drawn from every dose cohort at baseline, at cycle 4 day 1 and at cycle 7 day 1. Samples were obtained from an open-label, multicenter, first-in-human phase I dose-escalation trial of ivuxolimab. Adults with locally advanced or metastatic melanoma, renal cell, hepatocellular, or head and neck squamous cell carcinoma were enrolled in the trial. CD4+ and CD8+ T cells were sorted separately from peripheral blood before TCR sequencing. Genomic DNA was isolated from the sorted cells so that the TCRbeta CDR3 region could be sequenced. The immunoSEQ Assay was used for sequencing of TCRbeta CDR3 regions. TCRdb obtained this table from immuneACCESS and retained in-frame rearrangements with V and J assigned. These tables miss some clones; where compared with another copy, unresolved V genes account for less than half of the shortfall, and the remainder is unexplained. The sample yields tens of thousands of clones; around 83% were counted once. About 4.5% of the sample comes from the top ten.

This TCR was sampled from an adult with an advanced solid tumor such as melanoma, head and neck, liver or kidney cancer. The material was CD4+ or CD8+ T cells sorted from blood, obtained in a trial of the OX40 agonist ivuxolimab.

The nucleotide sequence reads TGTGCCAGCAGCTTGCTGGGACAGCCTCTCTTT. Translated, it gives CASSLLGQPLF. The rearrangement joined TRBV7-8 to TRBJ1-1; 7 junctional bases match TRBD1. The germline V gene provides CDR1 SGHVS and CDR2 FQNEAQ. Counted from cysteine to phenylalanine, this CDR3 has 11 amino acids. CDR3 DNA only is kept here, 33 bases in frame from base 1.